This record looks at one T cell receptor beta chain sequence and its context. The data derive from a study of blood T cell repertoires in COVID-19. Overall study context: The United States, Italy and Spain were the sources of the acute and convalescent COVID-19 samples.

Germline-derived CDR1 and CDR2 are SEHNR and FQNEAQ (reference sequence). The CDR3 sequence is 12 residues long. V lost 5 bases to trimming and J lost 13 bases; unmatched junction nucleotides: 9. As originally analysed: Cell counts per sample came from amplifying reference gene primers. Repertoires were generated with immunoSEQ multiplex PCR, while TCRdb's copy carries only in-frame clones and drops some. The D gene and trimming were derived from the DNA, and the V and J assignments and clone size from that table. This table has under 45,000 clones, 70% to 80% appearing once. This chain uses TRBV7-9 with TRBJ2-5; 8 positions match TRBD2. The sequenced sample consisted of peripheral blood. This TCR derives from a woman in her 70s with acute or convalescent COVID-19. The CDR3 protein is CASSVGTRGLYF. CDR3 nucleotide sequence: TGTGCCAGCAGCGTAGGGACTAGAGGTTTGTACTTC.